The rows below give T cell receptor beta chains drawn from one sample of a study of CD8+ T cells in alopecia areata. The method was immunoSEQ multiplex PCR; TCRdb's version includes in-frame clones alone and lacks a portion of them. The sample includes roughly 200,000 clones, about 61% of them seen just once. The sample comprised CD8+ T cells sorted from blood. The source of these receptors is a human donor in good health. Both conserved end residues are part of each CDR3. A D gene is named only where the DNA matches it firmly. For some rows the clone size is stated as once, few or many, or as a class when expanded; others skip it.

v_gene	j_gene	d_gene	abundance	CDR3aa	CDR3nt
TRBV10-3	TRBJ2-1	.	.	CAISESAVTYNEQFF	TGTGCCATCAGTGAGTCCGCAGTCACCTACAATGAGCAGTTCTTC
TRBV5-1	TRBJ1-1	.	.	CASSLVVGSNTEAFF	TGCGCCAGCAGCTTGGTAGTGGGCTCGAACACTGAAGCTTTCTTT
TRBV5-6	TRBJ2-1	TRBD2	.	CASSLGAGEAYNEQFF	TGTGCCAGCAGCTTAGGGGCGGGGGAAGCCTACAATGAGCAGTTCTTC
TRBV20-1	TRBJ2-5	.	.	CSAGGQETQYF	TGCAGTGCCGGGGGACAAGAGACCCAGTACTTC
TRBV29-1	TRBJ2-7	.	.	CSVAQGSYEQYF	TGCAGCGTTGCACAGGGATCCTACGAGCAGTACTTC
TRBV7-9	TRBJ1-5	.	.	CASSSSVSGNQPQHF	TGTGCCAGCTCATCCTCCGTGAGTGGCAATCAGCCCCAGCATTTT
TRBV11-2	TRBJ2-7	.	.	CASSLEGSLQNEQYF	TGTGCCAGCAGCTTAGAAGGCTCCCTGCAGAACGAGCAGTACTTC
TRBV21-1	TRBJ2-5	.	.	CARTKRGRKQYQETQYF	TGTGCCAGAACCAAACGGGGGCGTAAACAGTACCAAGAGACCCAGTACTTC
TRBV7-9	TRBJ2-1	.	few	CASSLDYNEQFF	TGTGCCAGCAGCTTAGACTACAATGAGCAGTTCTTC
TRBV29-1	TRBJ1-2	.	few	CSVSSPRSGNYGYTF	TGCAGCGTTTCCTCCCCCCGGTCAGGGAACTATGGCTACACCTTC
TRBV4-1	TRBJ1-4	TRBD1	.	CASSLKDRGKEKLFF	TGCGCCAGCAGCCTCAAGGACAGGGGTAAAGAAAAACTGTTTTTT
TRBV29-1	TRBJ1-3	.	.	CSGISGNTIYF	TGCAGCGGAATCTCTGGAAACACCATATATTTT
TRBV5-6	TRBJ1-1	.	few	CASSRNVNTEAFF	TGTGCCAGCAGTCGAAACGTGAACACTGAAGCTTTCTTT
TRBV6-1	TRBJ2-1	.	.	CASSDPGNEQFF	TGTGCCAGCAGTGACCCGGGGAATGAGCAGTTCTTC
TRBV25-1	TRBJ1-4	.	.	CASSEWRSNEKLFF	TGTGCCAGCAGTGAGTGGCGGTCTAATGAAAAACTGTTTTTT
TRBV7-2	TRBJ2-7	TRBD2	.	CASSAGLAGTYEQYF	TGTGCCAGCAGCGCGGGACTAGCGGGAACCTACGAGCAGTACTTC
TRBV5-4	TRBJ2-5	.	once	CASSLLGEETQYF	TGTGCCAGCAGTTTGCTGGGGGAGGAGACCCAGTACTTC
TRBV30	TRBJ1-2	TRBD1	.	CAWGQGANGYTF	TGTGCCTGGGGACAGGGGGCTAATGGCTACACCTTC
TRBV2	TRBJ1-2	.	.	CASSEGGLYGYTF	TGTGCCAGCAGTGAAGGCGGACTCTATGGCTACACCTTC
TRBV4-1	TRBJ2-1	TRBD2	.	CASSQEQTSGTYNEQFF	TGCGCCAGCAGCCAAGAGCAGACTAGCGGAACCTACAATGAGCAGTTCTTC
TRBV2	TRBJ1-5	.	few	CASTTQGNQPQHF	TGTGCCAGCACCACACAGGGAAACCAGCCCCAGCATTTT
TRBV6-5	TRBJ1-1	.	.	CASSGQGLNTEAFF	TGTGCCAGCAGCGGTCAGGGTTTGAACACTGAAGCTTTCTTT
TRBV7-2	TRBJ2-5	TRBD2	.	CASSLTGLGTFQETQYF	TGTGCCAGCAGCTTAACTGGACTAGGGACTTTCCAAGAGACCCAGTACTTC
TRBV29-1	TRBJ2-4	.	.	CSVDLPGPKNIQYF	TGCAGCGTTGACTTGCCAGGGCCCAAAAACATTCAGTACTTC
TRBV7-9	TRBJ2-5	.	.	CASSLSTGRETQYF	TGTGCCAGCAGCTTAAGCACAGGGAGGGAGACCCAGTACTTC
TRBV19	TRBJ2-2	.	few	CASTLGRGELFF	TGTGCCAGTACCCTTGGGCGGGGGGAGCTGTTTTTT
TRBV29-1	TRBJ2-5	.	.	CSVDDKGLYQETQYF	TGCAGCGTTGACGACAAGGGACTGTATCAAGAGACCCAGTACTTC
TRBV13	TRBJ1-5	TRBD1	once	CASSLGQGNQPQHF	TGTGCCAGCAGCCTGGGACAGGGCAATCAGCCCCAGCATTTT
TRBV4-2	TRBJ1-4	.	once	CASSLMRTAENEKLFF	TGTGCCAGCAGCCTCATGCGGACAGCGGAGAATGAAAAACTGTTTTTT
TRBV27	TRBJ1-1	.	.	CASTGLNTEAFF	TGTGCCAGCACCGGTCTGAACACTGAAGCTTTCTTT
TRBV27	TRBJ2-3	.	.	CASSLYGSYTDTQYF	TGTGCCAGCAGTTTGTACGGATCTTACACAGATACGCAGTATTTT
TRBV9	TRBJ1-2	TRBD1	.	CASSAQDRGRNGYTF	TGTGCCAGCAGCGCTCAGGACAGGGGGCGAAATGGCTACACCTTC
TRBV19	TRBJ1-1	.	.	CASTLHSRAGFSTEAFF	TGTGCCAGTACCCTACACAGCAGGGCGGGATTCAGCACTGAAGCTTTCTTT
TRBV15	TRBJ1-1	.	few	CATSRSTEMNTEAFF	TGTGCCACCAGCAGGAGTACAGAGATGAACACTGAAGCTTTCTTT
TRBV4-1	TRBJ1-1	.	.	CASSQGQPMNTEAFF	TGCGCCAGCAGCCAAGGGCAGCCCATGAACACTGAAGCTTTCTTT
TRBV5-1	TRBJ1-5	.	.	CASSLDYGIEQPQHF	TGCGCCAGCAGCTTGGACTACGGTATTGAACAGCCCCAGCATTTT
TRBV29-1	TRBJ2-7	.	.	CSVADSSYEQYF	TGCAGCGTTGCGGACAGCTCCTACGAGCAGTACTTC
TRBV13	TRBJ2-7	.	.	CASSLQVSSSYEQYF	TGTGCCAGCAGCTTACAGGTCTCAAGCTCCTACGAGCAGTACTTC
TRBV27	TRBJ1-1	.	few	CASRQGMNTEAFF	TGTGCCAGCAGACAGGGCATGAACACTGAAGCTTTCTTT
TRBV7-9	TRBJ2-1	.	few	CASSFSFISGYNEQFF	TGTGCCAGCAGCTTTTCGTTTATCTCGGGATACAATGAGCAGTTCTTC
TRBV29-1	TRBJ1-6	.	.	CSVRLPDYNSPLHF	TGCAGCGTTCGGTTACCAGATTATAATTCACCCCTCCACTTT
TRBV27	TRBJ2-7	.	.	CASGLSYEQYF	TGTGCCAGCGGCCTCTCCTACGAGCAGTACTTC
TRBV29-1	TRBJ1-1	TRBD1	.	CSVAGGTATEAFF	TGCAGCGTTGCAGGGGGCACCGCCACTGAAGCTTTCTTT
TRBV29-1	TRBJ2-7	.	.	CSVAGTMNSYEQYF	TGCAGCGTCGCCGGTACGATGAATTCCTACGAGCAGTACTTC
TRBV7-9	TRBJ2-7	TRBD1	.	CASSPIPGTGSRYEQYF	TGTGCCAGCAGCCCCATACCCGGGACAGGTAGCCGATACGAGCAGTACTTC
TRBV5-6	TRBJ2-5	TRBD2	.	CASSLTSGGLQETQYF	TGTGCCAGCAGCTTGACTAGCGGGGGGCTCCAAGAGACCCAGTACTTC
TRBV27	TRBJ2-7	.	.	CASSQQVAYYEQYF	TGTGCCAGCAGTCAGCAGGTGGCCTACTACGAGCAGTACTTC
TRBV29-1	TRBJ2-7	.	few	CSVEDRKDGEQYF	TGCAGCGTTGAAGATCGGAAGGACGGGGAGCAGTACTTC
TRBV13	TRBJ2-3	.	.	CASSLGGAFTDTQYF	TGTGCCAGCAGCTTAGGAGGGGCATTCACAGATACGCAGTATTTT
TRBV27	TRBJ1-5	.	.	CASSLGGPYQPQHF	TGTGCCAGCAGTTTGGGGGGACCCTATCAGCCCCAGCATTTT
TRBV25-1	TRBJ1-5	.	.	CASSTSVSNQPQHF	TGTGCCAGTAGCACGTCCGTATCCAATCAGCCCCAGCATTTT
TRBV2	TRBJ2-6	.	once	CASSPYDSGANVLTF	TGTGCCAGCAGTCCCTATGACTCTGGGGCCAACGTCCTGACTTTC
TRBV13	TRBJ2-1	.	.	CASSLGGIPDEQFF	TGTGCCAGCAGCTTGGGGGGCATCCCTGATGAGCAGTTCTTC
TRBV4-1	TRBJ2-3	TRBD1	.	CASSLRDRGTDTQYF	TGCGCCAGCAGCCTGCGGGACAGGGGGACAGATACGCAGTATTTT
TRBV9	TRBJ2-7	.	few	CASSVGGGTPQYF	TGTGCCAGCAGCGTAGGGGGCGGGACTCCGCAGTACTTC
TRBV29-1	TRBJ1-2	.	.	CSSGDSEGYTF	TGCAGCTCTGGGGACTCGGAGGGCTACACCTTC
TRBV6-4	TRBJ2-1	TRBD2	many	CASSDSGGAYNEQFF	TGTGCCAGCAGTGACTCCGGGGGGGCCTACAATGAGCAGTTCTTC